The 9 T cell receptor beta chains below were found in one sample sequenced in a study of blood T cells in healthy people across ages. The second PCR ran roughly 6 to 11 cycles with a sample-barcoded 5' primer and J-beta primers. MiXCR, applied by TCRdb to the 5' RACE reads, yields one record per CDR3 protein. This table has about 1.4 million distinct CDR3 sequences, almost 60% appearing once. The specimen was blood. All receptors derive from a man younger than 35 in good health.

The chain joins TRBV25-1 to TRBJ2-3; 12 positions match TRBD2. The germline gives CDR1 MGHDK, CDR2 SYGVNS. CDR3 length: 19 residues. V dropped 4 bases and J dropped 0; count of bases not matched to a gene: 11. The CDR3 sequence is CASSASHRGTSGSTDTQYF. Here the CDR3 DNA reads TGTGCCAGCAGTGCGTCCCACAGGGGGACTAGCGGGAGCACAGATACGCAGTATTTT.

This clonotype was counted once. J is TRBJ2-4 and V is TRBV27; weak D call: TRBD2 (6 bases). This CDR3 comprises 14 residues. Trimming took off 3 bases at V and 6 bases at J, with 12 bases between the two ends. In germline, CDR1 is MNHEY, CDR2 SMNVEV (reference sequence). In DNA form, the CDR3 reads TGTGCCAGCAGTTTTTCAGGGAGGCCAAACATTCAGTACTTC. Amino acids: CASSFSGRPNIQYF.

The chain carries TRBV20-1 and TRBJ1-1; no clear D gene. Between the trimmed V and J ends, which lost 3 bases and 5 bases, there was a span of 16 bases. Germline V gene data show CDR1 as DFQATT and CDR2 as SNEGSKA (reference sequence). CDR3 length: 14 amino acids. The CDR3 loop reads CSASYVDHGTEAFF. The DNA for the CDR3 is TGCAGTGCTAGCTATGTAGACCACGGGACTGAAGCTTTCTTT.

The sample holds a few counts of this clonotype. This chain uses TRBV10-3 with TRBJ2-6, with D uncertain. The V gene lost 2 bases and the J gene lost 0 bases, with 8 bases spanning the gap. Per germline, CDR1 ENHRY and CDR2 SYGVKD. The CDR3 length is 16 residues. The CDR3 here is CAISEGRNSGANVLTF. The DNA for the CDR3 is TGTGCCATCAGTGAGGGTAGAAACTCTGGGGCCAACGTCCTGACTTTC.

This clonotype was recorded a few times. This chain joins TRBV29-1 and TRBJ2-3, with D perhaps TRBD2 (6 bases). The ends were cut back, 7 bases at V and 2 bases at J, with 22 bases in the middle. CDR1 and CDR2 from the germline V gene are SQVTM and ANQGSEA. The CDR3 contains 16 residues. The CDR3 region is CSAQTSFPRNTDTQYF. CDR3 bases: TGCAGCGCCCAGACTAGTTTCCCAAGAAACACAGATACGCAGTATTTT.

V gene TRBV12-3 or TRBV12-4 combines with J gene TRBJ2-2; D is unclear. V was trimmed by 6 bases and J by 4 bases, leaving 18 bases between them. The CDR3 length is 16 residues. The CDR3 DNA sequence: TGTGCCAGCAGCCACCCGCTGTTGTTGGGCACCGGGGAGCTGTTTTTT. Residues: CASSHPLLLGTGELFF.

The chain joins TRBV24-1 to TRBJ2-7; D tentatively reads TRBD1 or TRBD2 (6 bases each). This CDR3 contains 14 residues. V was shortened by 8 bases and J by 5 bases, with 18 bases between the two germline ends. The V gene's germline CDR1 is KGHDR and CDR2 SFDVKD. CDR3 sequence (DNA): TGTGCCACCACCCCACGGGGGCTAAGGAACGAGCAGTACTTC. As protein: CATTPRGLRNEQYF.

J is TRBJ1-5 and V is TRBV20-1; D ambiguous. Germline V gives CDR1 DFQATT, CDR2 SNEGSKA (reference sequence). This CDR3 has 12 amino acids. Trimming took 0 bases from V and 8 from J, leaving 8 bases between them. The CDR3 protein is CSARDGLEPQHF. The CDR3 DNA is TGCAGTGCTAGAGATGGGTTAGAGCCCCAGCATTTT.

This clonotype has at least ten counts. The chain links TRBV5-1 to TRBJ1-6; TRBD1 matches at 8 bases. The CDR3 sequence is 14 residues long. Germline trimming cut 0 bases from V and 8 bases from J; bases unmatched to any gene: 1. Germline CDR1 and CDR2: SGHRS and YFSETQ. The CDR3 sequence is CASSLDRGDSPLHF. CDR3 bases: TGCGCCAGCAGCTTGGACAGGGGGGATTCACCCCTCCACTTT. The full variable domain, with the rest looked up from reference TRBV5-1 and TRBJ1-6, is KAGVTQTPRYLIKTRGQQVTLSCSPISGHRSVSWYQQTPGQGLQFLFEYFSETQRNKGNFPGRFSGRQFSNSRSEMNVSTLELGDSALYLCASSLDRGDSPLHFGNGTRLTVT.